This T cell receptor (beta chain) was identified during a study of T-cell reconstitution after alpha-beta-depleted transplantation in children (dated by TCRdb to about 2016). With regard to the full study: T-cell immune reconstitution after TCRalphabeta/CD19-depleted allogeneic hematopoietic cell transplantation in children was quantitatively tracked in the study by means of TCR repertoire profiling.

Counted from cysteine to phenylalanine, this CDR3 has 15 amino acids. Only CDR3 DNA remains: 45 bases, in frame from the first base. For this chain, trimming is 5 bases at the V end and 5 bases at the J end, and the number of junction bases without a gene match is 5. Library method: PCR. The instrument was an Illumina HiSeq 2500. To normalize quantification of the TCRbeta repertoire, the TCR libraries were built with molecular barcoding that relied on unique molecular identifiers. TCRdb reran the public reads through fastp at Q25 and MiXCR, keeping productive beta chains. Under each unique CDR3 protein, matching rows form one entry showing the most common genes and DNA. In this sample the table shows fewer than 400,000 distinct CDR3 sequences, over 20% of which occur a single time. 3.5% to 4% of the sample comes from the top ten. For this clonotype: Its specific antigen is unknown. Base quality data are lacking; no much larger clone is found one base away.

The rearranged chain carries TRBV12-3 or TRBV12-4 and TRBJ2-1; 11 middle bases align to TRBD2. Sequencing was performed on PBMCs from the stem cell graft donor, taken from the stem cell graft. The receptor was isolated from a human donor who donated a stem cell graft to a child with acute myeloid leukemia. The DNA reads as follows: TGTGCCAGCAGTCTTAGCGGGAGGGATCACAATGAGCAGTTCTTC. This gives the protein CASSLSGRDHNEQFF.